This T cell receptor beta chain was retrieved from a study of CD8+ T cells in alopecia areata (dated 2018 in TCRdb). Looking at the study overall: In both human patients and the C3H/HeJ mouse model, the study applied high-throughput TCRbeta sequencing to look at T cell clonal expansion in alopecia areata. Scalp clonality was compared among normal scalp (n=4), patchy alopecia areata scalp (n=8), and alopecia totalis/universalis scalp (n=8). RNA was obtained with the PAXgene miRNA kit for fixed scalp, the miRNeasy kit for PBMCs, and the RNeasy kit for mouse skin. TCRbeta CDR3 regions were amplified by immunoSEQ multiplex PCR using 35 Vbeta forward and 13 Jbeta reverse primers. On the human side, TCRbeta sequencing was run on scalp tissue and on sorted CD4+ and CD8+ peripheral blood T cells from healthy controls and from alopecia areata patients with either patchy or totalis/universalis disease.

Remarks on this clone: It has no known antigen specificity. The input lacks base qualities; no much larger clone sits a single base away.

To prepare the library, the immunoSEQ multiplex PCR assay was applied. RNA was extracted from all samples and reverse transcribed into cDNA, which served as template for TCR sequencing. First-strand cDNA was synthesized using SuperScript III with a 2:1 mix of oligo-dT and random hexamers. A synthetic immune receptor repertoire was used to measure amplification bias, and any remaining bias was corrected computationally. The study's own analysis went as follows. After raw reads were preprocessed to remove errors, the CDR3 was defined following IMGT conventions as running from the conserved cysteine to phenylalanine. To get clonality, Shannon entropy was normalized by log2 of the number of productive unique TCRs and the result was subtracted from 1. Whether each scalp clone was CD4 or CD8 was inferred by checking scalp TCRbeta sequences against the CD4 and CD8 repertoires from sorted blood. TCRdb's version of the immuneACCESS table is confined to in-frame rearrangements and falls short of the full clone set. An unresolved V gene accounts for under half of the shortfall where checked; the remainder is of unknown origin. V, J and clone size are taken as reported in that table, and D and trimming were inferred from the DNA itself. The sample yields fewer than 40,000 clones; 62% were counted once. About 20% of the sample rests with the top ten.

Trimming at the junction amounts to 4 bases on V and 5 bases on J, and the germline ends lie 8 bases apart. Inclusive of the bounding cysteine and phenylalanine, the CDR3 is 12 residues long. Only the CDR3 part of the read is kept: 36 bases, read in frame from the first base. The germline V gene (reference sequence) provides CDR1 SGHAT and CDR2 FQDESV. What the study reported, not specific to this receptor: Higher clonality and more expanded CD8+ clones were observed in lesional scalp than in normal scalp, particularly in alopecia totalis/universalis, a finding suggestive of antigenic drive. Shared TCR sequences between patients were less evident than in mice, which may be partly attributable to HLA diversity in the patient population. Unlike mouse skin, where gammadelta T cells dominate, normal human skin contains resident alphabeta T cells that get sequenced too, which complicates analysis of the scalp TCR repertoire.

Lesional scalp punch biopsies and peripheral blood were obtained from alopecia areata patients. PBMCs were separated by density centrifugation and stained for CD3, CD4 and CD8, after which CD4+ and CD8+ T cells were sorted on a FACSAria. As part of a multicenter biomarker study, untreated alopecia areata patients were recruited. For about 5 biomarker-study patients, blood CD8+ T cells were further sorted into NKG2D-low and NKG2D-high fractions. The sequenced sample consisted of NKG2D-high CD8+ T cells sorted from blood. The sample's cell subset or site, from its label and the paper: sorted CD8+ NKG2D-high blood T cells. The receptor comes from a human donor with alopecia areata. The sequence is built from TRBV11-1 and TRBJ2-5; matching of 5 bases hints at TRBD2 as the D gene. The nucleotide sequence reads TGTGCCAGCAGCTCGAGGGCGGAGACCCAGTACTTC. Translation gives CASSSRAETQYF. Extended through the reference TRBV11-1 and TRBJ2-5 proteins, this CDR3 yields the full variable domain: EAEVAQSPRYKITEKSQAVAFWCDPISGHATLYWYRQILGQGPELLVQFQDESVVDDSQLPKDRFSAERLKGVDSTLKIQPAELGDSAMYLCASSSRAETQYFGPGTRLLVL.